This T cell receptor (beta chain) was captured by sequencing in a study of cytomegalovirus exposure and HLA in healthy donors. Study context: The approximately 120 million unique TCR beta sequences, from around 200 million T cells, were found by an earlier analysis.

It was with 60 Vbeta and 13 Jbeta primers that the PCR ran. TCRdb keeps only in-frame clones here, not all; method: immunoSEQ multiplex PCR. The sample records roughly 190,000 clones, 75% to 85% being singletons. This clone occurred once. The germline gives CDR1 KGHSH, CDR2 LQKENI. The CDR3 runs 15 residues. V was trimmed by 3 bases and J by 4 bases, leaving 13 bases between them. The V gene is TRBV18, the J gene TRBJ1-5, with D uncertain. Material for sequencing was PBMCs. The sequence derives from a girl under 18 in good health and CMV-seropositive. The CDR3 is CASSPAGLGNQPQHF. The CDR3 DNA reads TGTGCCAGCTCACCGGCGGGTTTGGGAAATCAGCCCCAGCATTTT. The whole variable domain, filled in from reference TRBV18 and TRBJ1-5, reads NAGVMQNPRHLVRRRGQEARLRCSPMKGHSHVYWYRQLPEEGLKFMVYLQKENIIDESGMPKERFSAEFPKEGPSILRIQQVVRGDSAAYFCASSPAGLGNQPQHFGDGTRLSIL.